One sample yielded the 20 T cell receptor beta chains listed below, sequenced in a study of blood T cell repertoires in COVID-19. Clones were sequenced by immunoSEQ multiplex PCR, and TCRdb holds only the in-frame ones, with some missing. The table lists almost 300,000 clones, approximately 86% of them singletons, with around 1.4% in the top ten. The sequenced sample was peripheral blood. Receptors originate from a man aged 70 or older with acute or convalescent COVID-19.

The rearrangement links TRBV6-2 or TRBV6-3 to TRBJ2-1, with 8 bases matching TRBD2. The CDR3 totals 13 residues. Germline values: CDR1 MNHEY, CDR2 SVGEGT. V lost 6 bases to trimming and J lost 9 bases; unmatched junction nucleotides: 7. The DNA of the CDR3 is TGTGCCAGCAGCGTCGGACTAGCTGGTGAGCAGTTCTTC. Encoded protein: CASSVGLAGEQFF.

CDR3 residues: CASSSSPGGQYF. The CDR3 region has the DNA TGTGCCAGCAGCTCGTCCCCGGGGGGGCAGTACTTC. The rearrangement joins TRBV7-9 to TRBJ2-7; 7 positions agree with TRBD2. The V gene's germline CDR1 is SEHNR and CDR2 FQNEAQ (reference sequence). This CDR3 contains 12 residues. With V trimmed by 4 bases and J by 9 bases, 6 bases remained unmatched.

Regarding this clone: An end of the junction does not agree with germline; a read error may underlie this. The chain has TRBV20-1 and TRBJ2-7; unclear D gene. Germline-derived CDR1 and CDR2 are DFQATT and SNEGSKA (reference sequence). CDR3 length: 11 residues. CDR3 in DNA: TGCAGTGCTAGCCAAAGCTCCTCCCGGGACTTC. This encodes CSASQSSSRDF.

The V and J genes are TRBV10-2 and TRBJ2-7; 10 nucleotides agree with TRBD1. Germline CDR1 WSHSY, CDR2 SAAADI. After removal of 5 bases from V and 2 bases from J, the junction contained 3 bases not matched to a gene. The CDR3 has 14 residues. CDR3 coding DNA: TGCGCCAGCAGTTGGACAGGGGGACCCTACGAGCAGTACTTC. As protein: CASSWTGGPYEQYF.

The V gene is TRBV29-1, the J gene TRBJ1-2, with D uncertain. The CDR3 has 14 residues. Trimming removed 2 bases at V and 4 bases at J, with 14 bases between. Germline lookup yields CDR1 SQVTM and CDR2 ANQGSEA. The CDR3 DNA reads TGCAGCGTTGAAAGTTACGGGATCGGCTATGGCTACACCTTC. Its translation: CSVESYGIGYGYTF.

The rearrangement links TRBV5-1 to TRBJ1-4; 9 bases map to TRBD1. V shed 4 bases and J 2 bases; nucleotides not matched to a gene: 9. The CDR3 is made up of 17 amino acids. CDR1 and CDR2 (germline): SGHRS, YFSETQ. Here the CDR3 DNA reads TGCGCCAGCAGCCTGGGACAGGGTCGTATCACTAATGAAAAACTGTTTTTT. It is translated as CASSLGQGRITNEKLFF. Looking up the rest from reference TRBV5-1 and TRBJ1-4 gives the full variable domain: KAGVTQTPRYLIKTRGQQVTLSCSPISGHRSVSWYQQTPGQGLQFLFEYFSETQRNKGNFPGRFSGRQFSNSRSEMNVSTLELGDSALYLCASSLGQGRITNEKLFFGSGTQLSVL.

The gene calls are TRBV6-1 and TRBJ2-1; TRBD2 aligns across 10 bases. The CDR3 spans 14 residues. V gave up 2 bases and J gave up 9 bases; unmatched junction bases: 4. Germline V CDR1 and CDR2: MNHNS, SASEGT. The CDR3: CASSEPGLASEQFF. The CDR3 bases are TGTGCCAGCAGTGAACCGGGACTAGCGTCTGAGCAGTTCTTC.

This sequence joins TRBV18 and TRBJ2-5; TRBD2 matches 7 bases. This CDR3 comprises 15 residues. From germline, CDR1 is KGHSH and CDR2 LQKENI. V shed 2 bases, J shed 5 bases, and the junction held 8 bases outside the gene matches. The CDR3 sequence is CASSPRGGNVETQYF. In DNA, the CDR3 is TGTGCCAGCTCACCAAGGGGAGGGAACGTGGAGACCCAGTACTTC. Full variable domain (rest looked up from reference TRBV18 and TRBJ2-5): NAGVMQNPRHLVRRRGQEARLRCSPMKGHSHVYWYRQLPEEGLKFMVYLQKENIIDESGMPKERFSAEFPKEGPSILRIQQVVRGDSAAYFCASSPRGGNVETQYFGPGTRLLVL.

This rearrangement joins TRBV5-4 to TRBJ2-5, with TRBD2 matching 13 bases. The V gene end was trimmed by 1 base and the J gene end by 4 bases; junction bases not matched to a gene: 10. The CDR3 spans 18 residues. The germline gives CDR1 SGHNT, CDR2 YYREEE (reference sequence). The CDR3 here is CASSLKLAGGPRLETQYF. The CDR3 coding sequence is TGTGCCAGCAGCTTGAAACTAGCGGGGGGGCCGCGGCTAGAGACCCAGTACTTC.

The rearrangement links TRBV5-1 to TRBJ2-1; possible D gene TRBD2, 7 bases. The V gene's germline CDR1 is SGHRS and CDR2 YFSETQ. CDR3 size: 16 residues. V lost 0 bases, J lost 1 base, and 11 bases lay in between. CDR3 protein: CASSLAGGRSYNEQFF. The CDR3 coding sequence is TGCGCCAGCAGCTTGGCGGGGGGCAGATCCTACAATGAGCAGTTCTTC. Variable domain in full (rest from reference TRBV5-1 and TRBJ2-1): KAGVTQTPRYLIKTRGQQVTLSCSPISGHRSVSWYQQTPGQGLQFLFEYFSETQRNKGNFPGRFSGRQFSNSRSEMNVSTLELGDSALYLCASSLAGGRSYNEQFFGPGTRLTVL.

The chain links TRBV2 to TRBJ2-7; 7 bases agree with TRBD1. J was trimmed by 1 base and V by 6 bases; bases with no gene match: 6. The CDR3 has 14 residues. The V gene's germline CDR1 is SNHLY and CDR2 FYNNEI. DNA of the CDR3: TGTGCCAGCAGACCCGGGACAGCTTCCTACGAGCAGTACTTC. Translated: CASRPGTASYEQYF.

The V and J genes are TRBV7-2 and TRBJ2-7, with D maybe TRBD1 (6 bases). V dropped 4 bases and J dropped 5 bases, with 15 bases sitting between them. CDR3 size: 14 residues. Germline CDR1 SGHTA, CDR2 FQGNSA. This CDR3 is CASSSQGTGDEQYF. The CDR3 DNA reads as TGTGCCAGCAGCTCCCAGGGGACCGGCGACGAGCAGTACTTC.

The rearrangement joins TRBV3-1 (or the pseudogene TRBV3-2) to TRBJ1-4; unclear D gene. V was shortened by 8 bases and J by 6 bases, with 19 bases between the two germline ends. The germline gives CDR1 LGHDT, CDR2 YNNKEL (reference sequence). The CDR3 is made up of 15 amino acids. This CDR3 is CASASPGQGDEKLFF. The CDR3 nucleotides are TGTGCCAGCGCGAGTCCTGGCCAAGGAGATGAAAAACTGTTTTTT.

The chain uses TRBV11-2 and TRBJ1-5, with TRBD1 matching over 7 bases. CDR1 SGHAT and CDR2 FQNNGV come from the germline V gene. The V and J ends lost 5 bases and 3 bases, in that order; junction bases with no gene match: 4. CDR3 size: 14 residues. The CDR3 sequence is CASSTGTANQPQHF. The CDR3 DNA reads as TGTGCCAGCAGCACCGGGACAGCCAATCAGCCCCAGCATTTT. Complete variable domain (other parts from reference TRBV11-2 and TRBJ1-5): EAGVAQSPRYKIIEKRQSVAFWCNPISGHATLYWYQQILGQGPKLLIQFQNNGVVDDSQLPKDRFSAERLKGVDSTLKIQPAKLEDSAVYLCASSTGTANQPQHFGDGTRLSIL.

This clone was detected only a few times. This chain links TRBV6-1 with TRBJ1-5, with TRBD1 identical over 8 bases. The J segment lost 3 bases and the V segment lost 4 bases, leaving 8 bases of the junction unmatched. CDR1 is MNHNS, CDR2 SASEGT, per germline. The CDR3 runs to 16 residues. CDR3: CASSGSTGDDNQPQHF. DNA of the CDR3: TGTGCCAGCAGTGGGTCGACAGGGGACGACAATCAGCCCCAGCATTTT.

This chain connects TRBV28 to TRBJ2-5; 8 nucleotides line up with TRBD2. Trimming cost V 6 bases and J 5 bases; bases outside gene matches: 8. This CDR3 has 14 amino acids. Per germline, CDR1 MDHEN and CDR2 SYDVKM. This CDR3 is CASSSGGRRETQYF. CDR3 nucleotide sequence: TGTGCCAGCAGCTCCGGCGGGAGGCGGGAGACCCAGTACTTC. Full variable domain (outside the CDR3, taken from reference TRBV28 and TRBJ2-5): DVKVTQSSRYLVKRTGEKVFLECVQDMDHENMFWYRQDPGLGLRLIYFSYDVKMKEKGDIPEGYSVSREKKERFSLILESASTNQTSMYLCASSSGGRRETQYFGPGTRLLVL.

V usage is TRBV27 and J usage is TRBJ1-1; 9 nucleotides match TRBD1. Germline loops: CDR1 MNHEY, CDR2 SMNVEV (reference sequence). The CDR3 is 19 amino acids. The ends lost 4 bases at V and 1 base at J; junction bases unmatched: 16. The CDR3 loop reads CASSSRQRATGGRNTEAFF. The DNA for the CDR3 is TGTGCCAGCAGTTCCAGGCAAAGGGCCACAGGGGGCCGGAACACTGAAGCTTTCTTT.

The chain links TRBV19 to TRBJ1-5; perhaps TRBD1 as D (6 bases). CDR1 is LNHDA, CDR2 SQIVND, per germline (reference sequence). The CDR3 is 14 residues long. V shed 9 bases and J shed 7 bases, with 19 bases lying between them. CDR3 nucleotide sequence: TGTGCCAGCAAGAATCAGGGGCTTCAGCAGCCCCAGCATTTT. Translating gives CASKNQGLQQPQHF.

The chain carries TRBV10-3 and TRBJ1-2; 11 nucleotides agree with TRBD1. The V gene end was trimmed by 6 bases and the J gene end by 6 bases; junction bases not matched to a gene: 6. Germline CDR1 ENHRY, CDR2 SYGVKD. The CDR3 has 14 amino acids. The CDR3 DNA follows: TGTGCCATCAGGGGGGACAGGGGGTATGATGGCTACACCTTC. Protein: CAIRGDRGYDGYTF.

The V gene is TRBV5-1, the J gene TRBJ1-6, with D possibly matching TRBD1 (6 bases). This CDR3 comprises 13 residues. The germline V and J ends were trimmed by 4 bases and 10 bases, with 12 bases remaining between them. The germline V gene has CDR1 SGHRS and CDR2 YFSETQ. CDR3 DNA sequence: TGCGCCAGCAGCCAAACAGGGTCCTCACCCCTCCACTTT. This sequence encodes CASSQTGSSPLHF.